This T cell receptor (beta chain) came from a study of T cells in Graves' hyperthyroidism and ophthalmopathy. This clonotype was observed at least ten times. From RNA transcripts, TCR beta CDR3 regions were amplified. Initially, a first-round RT-PCR of the TCR CDR3 employed the HTBI primer set. TCRdb processed the multiplex PCR reads anew with MiXCR; each CDR3 protein has one entry. This table holds about 640,000 distinct CDR3 sequences, less than 25% found once. The CDR3 is made up of 18 amino acids. V shed 3 bases and J shed 7 bases, with 28 bases lying between them. Germline CDR1 MDHEN, CDR2 SYDVKM.

The gene calls are TRBV28 and TRBJ2-7, with D unresolved. The sequencing sample was made of blood. The receptor was isolated from a man aged 25 to 40 with Graves' ophthalmopathy. The CDR3 region has the DNA TGTGCCAGCAGTTTCGTATTGAGATCCTGGGGTTCCTTGGGGGAGCAGTACTTC. Translated, it gives CASSFVLRSWGSLGEQYF. Drawing the rest from reference TRBV28 and TRBJ2-7, the complete variable domain is DVKVTQSSRYLVKRTGEKVFLECVQDMDHENMFWYRQDPGLGLRLIYFSYDVKMKEKGDIPEGYSVSREKKERFSLILESASTNQTSMYLCASSFVLRSWGSLGEQYFGPGTRLTVT.